This T cell receptor beta chain was found in a study of post-analysis software for immune sequencing data. Overall study context: Relapsing-remitting, secondary progressive and progressive-relapsing multiple sclerosis courses were included. Study-wide results and caveats: A handful of TRBV segments were significantly more frequent in patients than in controls. TRBV5-6, TRBV5-1 and TRBV20-1 were among these segments.

Presence of unique molecular identifiers characterized the TCR beta cDNA libraries. TCRdb re-derived calls from the PCR reads in MiXCR, one entry per CDR3 protein. The data hold about 820,000 distinct CDR3 sequences, with 53% observed a single time. The CDR3 loop spans 11 amino acids. Germline V gives CDR1 SGHRS, CDR2 YFSETQ. Deletions cut 0 bases from V and 8 bases from J, with 6 bases between. With respect to this clonotype: The antigen remains undetermined.

This TCR came from a girl under 18 with multiple sclerosis. The sequencing input was blood. The rearrangement links TRBV5-1 to TRBJ2-7; D remains ambiguous. CDR3: CASSLGQQQYF. The CDR3 DNA sequence: TGCGCCAGCAGCTTGGGGCAGCAGCAGTACTTC.